The T cell receptor (beta chain) described here comes from a study of blood T cell repertoires in COVID-19. Looking at the study overall: The cDNA or gDNA used as material had been derived from T cells, B-cell-depleted T cells, or PBMCs.

Sequencing was performed with immunoSEQ multiplex PCR; in TCRdb, only in-frame clones are kept and a portion is missing. The sample consists of about 140,000 clones, around 86% of them appearing once. Trimming took 2 bases from V and 1 from J; bases not matched to a gene: 9. The CDR3 loop spans 18 amino acids. Germline loops: CDR1 MDHEN, CDR2 SYDVKM. The clonotype originates from a human donor in a cohort sampled during active COVID-19. Source material: peripheral blood. The rearrangement joins TRBV28 to TRBJ2-2; TRBD2 matches at 8 bases. The DNA of the CDR3 is TGTGCCAGCAGTTTACACGCGCCTAGCGGGTGGAACACCGGGGAGCTGTTTTTT. Translating it yields CASSLHAPSGWNTGELFF.